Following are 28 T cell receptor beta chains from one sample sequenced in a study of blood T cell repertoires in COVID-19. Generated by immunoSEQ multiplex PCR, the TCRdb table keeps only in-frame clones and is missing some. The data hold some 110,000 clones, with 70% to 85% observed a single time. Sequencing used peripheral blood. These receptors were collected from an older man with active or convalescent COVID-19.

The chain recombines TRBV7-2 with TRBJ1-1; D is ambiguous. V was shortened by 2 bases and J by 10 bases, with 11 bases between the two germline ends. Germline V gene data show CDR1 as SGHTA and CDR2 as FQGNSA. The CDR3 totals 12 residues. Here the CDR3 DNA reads TGTGCCAGCAGCTTACACCGAGGTAGAGCTTTCTTT. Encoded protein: CASSLHRGRAFF.

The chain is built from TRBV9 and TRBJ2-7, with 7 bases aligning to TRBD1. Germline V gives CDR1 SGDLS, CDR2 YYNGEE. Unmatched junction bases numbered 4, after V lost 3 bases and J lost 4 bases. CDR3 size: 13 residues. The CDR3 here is CASSADRDYEQYF. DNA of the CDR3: TGTGCCAGCAGCGCTGACAGGGATTACGAGCAGTACTTC.

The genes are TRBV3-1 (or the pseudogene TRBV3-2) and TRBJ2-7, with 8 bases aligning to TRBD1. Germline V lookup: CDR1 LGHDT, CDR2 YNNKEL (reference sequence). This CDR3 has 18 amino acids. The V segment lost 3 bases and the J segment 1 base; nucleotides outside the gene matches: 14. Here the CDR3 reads CASSHPTPGTGDSYEQYF. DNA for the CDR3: TGTGCCAGCAGCCACCCCACCCCCGGGACAGGAGATTCCTACGAGCAGTACTTC.

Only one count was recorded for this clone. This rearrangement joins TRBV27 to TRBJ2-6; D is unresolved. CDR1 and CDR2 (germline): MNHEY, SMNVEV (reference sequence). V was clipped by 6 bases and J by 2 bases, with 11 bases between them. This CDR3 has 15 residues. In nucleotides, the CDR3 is TGTGCCAGCAGGCCAACATCCGCTGGGGCCAACGTCCTGACTTTC. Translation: CASRPTSAGANVLTF. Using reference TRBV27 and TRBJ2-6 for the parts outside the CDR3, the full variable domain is EAQVTQNPRYLITVTGKKLTVTCSQNMNHEYMSWYRQDPGLGLRQIYYSMNVEVTDKGDVPEGYKVSRKEKRNFPLILESPSPNQTSLYFCASRPTSAGANVLTFGAGSRLTVL.

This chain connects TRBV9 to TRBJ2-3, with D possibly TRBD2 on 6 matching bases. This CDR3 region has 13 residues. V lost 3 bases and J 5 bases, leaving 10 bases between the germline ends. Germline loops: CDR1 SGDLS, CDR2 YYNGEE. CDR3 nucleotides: TGTGCCAGCAGCGCCCGACTAGTAGATACGCAGTATTTT. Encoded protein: CASSARLVDTQYF.

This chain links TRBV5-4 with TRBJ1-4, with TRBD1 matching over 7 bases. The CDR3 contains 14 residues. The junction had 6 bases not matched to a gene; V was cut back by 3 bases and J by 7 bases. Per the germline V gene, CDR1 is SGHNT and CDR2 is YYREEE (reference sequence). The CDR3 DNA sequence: TGTGCCAGCAGCTCCGGACAGGTACCTGAAAAACTGTTTTTT. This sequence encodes CASSSGQVPEKLFF.

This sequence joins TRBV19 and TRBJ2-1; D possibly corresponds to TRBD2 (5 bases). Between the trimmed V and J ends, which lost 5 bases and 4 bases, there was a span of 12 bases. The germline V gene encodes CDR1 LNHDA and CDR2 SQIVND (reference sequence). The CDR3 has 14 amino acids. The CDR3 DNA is TGTGCCAGTAGTCCACCGGGGAGTTACAATGAGCAGTTCTTC. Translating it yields CASSPPGSYNEQFF.

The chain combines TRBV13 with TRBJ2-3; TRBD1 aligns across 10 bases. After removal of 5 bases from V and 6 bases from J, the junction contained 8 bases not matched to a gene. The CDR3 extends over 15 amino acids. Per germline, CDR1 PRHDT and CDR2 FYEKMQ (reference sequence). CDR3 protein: CASSDRDRGFDTQYF. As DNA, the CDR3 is TGTGCCAGCAGCGACCGGGACAGGGGTTTCGATACGCAGTATTTT. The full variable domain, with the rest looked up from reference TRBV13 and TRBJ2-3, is AAGVIQSPRHLIKEKRETATLKCYPIPRHDTVYWYQQGPGQDPQFLISFYEKMQSDKGSIPDRFSAQQFSDYHSELNMSSLELGDSALYFCASSDRDRGFDTQYFGPGTRLTVL.

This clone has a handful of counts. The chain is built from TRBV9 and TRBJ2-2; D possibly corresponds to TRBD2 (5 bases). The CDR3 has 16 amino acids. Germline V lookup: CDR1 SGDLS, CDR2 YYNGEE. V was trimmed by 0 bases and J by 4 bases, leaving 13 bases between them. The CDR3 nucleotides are TGTGCCAGCAGCGTAGCCCCCTCGGCGGGCACCGGGGAGCTGTTTTTT. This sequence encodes CASSVAPSAGTGELFF.

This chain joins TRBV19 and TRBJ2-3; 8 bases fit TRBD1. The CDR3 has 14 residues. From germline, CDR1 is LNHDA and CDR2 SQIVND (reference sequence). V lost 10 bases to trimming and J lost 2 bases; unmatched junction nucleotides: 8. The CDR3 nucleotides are TGTGCCACCAGACAGGGGCACTTCACAGATACGCAGTATTTT. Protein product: CATRQGHFTDTQYF. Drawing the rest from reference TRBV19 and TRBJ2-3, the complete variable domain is DGGITQSPKYLFRKEGQNVTLSCEQNLNHDAMYWYRQDPGQGLRLIYYSQIVNDFQKGDIAEGYSVSREKKESFPLTVTSAQKNPTAFYLCATRQGHFTDTQYFGPGTRLTVL.

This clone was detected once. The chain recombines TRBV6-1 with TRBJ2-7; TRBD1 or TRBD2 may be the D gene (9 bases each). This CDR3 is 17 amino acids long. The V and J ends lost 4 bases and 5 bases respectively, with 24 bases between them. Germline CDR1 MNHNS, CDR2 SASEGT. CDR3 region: CASSGRDRASGRNEQYF. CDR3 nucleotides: TGTGCCAGCAGTGGCCGGGACAGGGCGAGCGGGAGGAACGAGCAGTACTTC.

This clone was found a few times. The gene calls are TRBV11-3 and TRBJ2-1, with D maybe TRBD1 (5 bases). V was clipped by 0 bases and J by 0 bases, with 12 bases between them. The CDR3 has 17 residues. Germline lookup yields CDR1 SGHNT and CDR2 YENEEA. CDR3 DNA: TGTGCCAGCAGCTTAGAACCCGTGGGGCACTCCTACAATGAGCAGTTCTTC. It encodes CASSLEPVGHSYNEQFF.

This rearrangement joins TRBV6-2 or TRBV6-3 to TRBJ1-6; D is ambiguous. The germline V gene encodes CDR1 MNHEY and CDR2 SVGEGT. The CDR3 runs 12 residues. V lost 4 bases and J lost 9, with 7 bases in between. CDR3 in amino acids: CASSWRISPLHF. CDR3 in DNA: TGTGCCAGCAGTTGGCGGATTTCACCCCTCCACTTT.

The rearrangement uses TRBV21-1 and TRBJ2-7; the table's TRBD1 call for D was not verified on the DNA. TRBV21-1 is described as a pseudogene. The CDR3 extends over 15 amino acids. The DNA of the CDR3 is TGTGCCAGCACCCGAGGGTTAACAGGGGGCCTTGAGTATAACTTC. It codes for CASTRGLTGGLEYNF.

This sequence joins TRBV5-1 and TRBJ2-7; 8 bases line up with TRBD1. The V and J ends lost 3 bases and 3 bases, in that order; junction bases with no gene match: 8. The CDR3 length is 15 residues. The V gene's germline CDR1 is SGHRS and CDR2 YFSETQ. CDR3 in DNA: TGCGCCAGCAGCTATCAGGGGGCGTCACTCTACGAGCAGTACTTC. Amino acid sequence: CASSYQGASLYEQYF.

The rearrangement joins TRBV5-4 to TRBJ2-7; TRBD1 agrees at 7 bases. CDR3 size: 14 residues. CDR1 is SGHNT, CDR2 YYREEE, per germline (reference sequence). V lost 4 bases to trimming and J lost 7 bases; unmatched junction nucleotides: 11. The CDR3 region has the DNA TGTGCCAGCAGCCTCGACAGGGTAAAGGGTGAGCAGTACTTC. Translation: CASSLDRVKGEQYF. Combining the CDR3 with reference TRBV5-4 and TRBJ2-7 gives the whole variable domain ETGVTQSPTHLIKTRGQQVTLRCSSQSGHNTVSWYQQALGQGPQFIFQYYREEENGRGNFPPRFSGLQFPNYSSELNVNALELDDSALYLCASSLDRVKGEQYFGPGTRLTVT.

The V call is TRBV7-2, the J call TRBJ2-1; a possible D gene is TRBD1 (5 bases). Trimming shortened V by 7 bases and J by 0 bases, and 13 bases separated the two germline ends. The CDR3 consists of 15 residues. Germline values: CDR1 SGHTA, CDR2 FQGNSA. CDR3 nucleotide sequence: TGTGCCAGCACCCAAGGCCAGGGCTCCTACAATGAGCAGTTCTTC. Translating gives CASTQGQGSYNEQFF.

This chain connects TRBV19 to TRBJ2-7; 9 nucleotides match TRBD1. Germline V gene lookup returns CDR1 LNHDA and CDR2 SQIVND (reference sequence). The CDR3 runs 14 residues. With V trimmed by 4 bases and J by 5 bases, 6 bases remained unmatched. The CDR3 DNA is TGTGCCAGTAGTACTCCGGGACAGGGCCACGAGCAGTACTTC. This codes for CASSTPGQGHEQYF.

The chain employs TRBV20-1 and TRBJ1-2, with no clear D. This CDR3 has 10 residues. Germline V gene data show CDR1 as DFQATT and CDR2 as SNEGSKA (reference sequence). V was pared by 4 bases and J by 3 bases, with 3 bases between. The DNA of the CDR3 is TGCAGTGCTACAGACTATGGCTACACCTTC. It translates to CSATDYGYTF.

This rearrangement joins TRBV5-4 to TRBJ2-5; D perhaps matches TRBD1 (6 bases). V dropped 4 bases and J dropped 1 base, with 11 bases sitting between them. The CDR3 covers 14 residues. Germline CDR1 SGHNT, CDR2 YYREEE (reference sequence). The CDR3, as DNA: TGTGCCAGCAGCCACGGACAGATCCAAGAGACCCAGTACTTC. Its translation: CASSHGQIQETQYF. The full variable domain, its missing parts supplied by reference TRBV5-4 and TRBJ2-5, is ETGVTQSPTHLIKTRGQQVTLRCSSQSGHNTVSWYQQALGQGPQFIFQYYREEENGRGNFPPRFSGLQFPNYSSELNVNALELDDSALYLCASSHGQIQETQYFGPGTRLLVL.

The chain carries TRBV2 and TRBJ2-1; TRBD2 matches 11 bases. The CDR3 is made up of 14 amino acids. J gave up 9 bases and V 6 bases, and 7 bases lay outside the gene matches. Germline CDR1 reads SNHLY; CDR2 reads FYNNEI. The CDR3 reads CASSNGLAGSEQFF. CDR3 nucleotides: TGTGCCAGCAGCAACGGACTAGCGGGTAGTGAGCAGTTCTTC.

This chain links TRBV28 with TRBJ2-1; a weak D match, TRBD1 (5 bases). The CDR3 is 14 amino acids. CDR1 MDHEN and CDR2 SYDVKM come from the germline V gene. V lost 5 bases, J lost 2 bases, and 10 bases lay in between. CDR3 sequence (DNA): TGTGCCAGCAGTCCCCCAGGGACCTACAATGAGCAGTTCTTC. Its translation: CASSPPGTYNEQFF.

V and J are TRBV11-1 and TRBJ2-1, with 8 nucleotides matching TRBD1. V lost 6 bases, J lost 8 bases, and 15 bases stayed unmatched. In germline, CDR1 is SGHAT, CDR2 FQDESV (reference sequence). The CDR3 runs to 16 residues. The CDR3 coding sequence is TGTGCCAGCAGTTCATTCCGGGACAGGACCCTTCATGAGCAGTTCTTC. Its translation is CASSSFRDRTLHEQFF.

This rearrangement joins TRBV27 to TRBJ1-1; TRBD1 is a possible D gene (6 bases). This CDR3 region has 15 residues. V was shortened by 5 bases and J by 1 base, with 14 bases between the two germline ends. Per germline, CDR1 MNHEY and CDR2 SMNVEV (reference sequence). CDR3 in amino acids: CASSPRTDANTEAFF. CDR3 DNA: TGTGCCAGCAGTCCCCGGACAGATGCGAACACTGAAGCTTTCTTT.

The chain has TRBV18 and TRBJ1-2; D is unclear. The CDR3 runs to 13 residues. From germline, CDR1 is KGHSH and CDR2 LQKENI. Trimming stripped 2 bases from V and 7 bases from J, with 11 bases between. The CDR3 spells CASSPLAGAGYTF. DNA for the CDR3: TGTGCCAGCTCACCATTGGCGGGTGCTGGCTACACCTTC.

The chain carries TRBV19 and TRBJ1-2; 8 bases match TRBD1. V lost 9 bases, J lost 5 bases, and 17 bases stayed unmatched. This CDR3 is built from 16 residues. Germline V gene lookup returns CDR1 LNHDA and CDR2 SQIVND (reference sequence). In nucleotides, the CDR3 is TGTGCCAGCAAAATAAACACCGGACAGGGAGTATATGGCTACACCTTC. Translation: CASKINTGQGVYGYTF.

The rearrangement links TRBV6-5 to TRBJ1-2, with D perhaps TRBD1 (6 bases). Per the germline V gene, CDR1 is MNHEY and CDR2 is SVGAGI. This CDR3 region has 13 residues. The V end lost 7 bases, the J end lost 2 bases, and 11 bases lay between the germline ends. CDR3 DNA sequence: TGTGCCAGCAATAGGGACACCAACTATGGCTACACCTTC. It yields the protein CASNRDTNYGYTF.

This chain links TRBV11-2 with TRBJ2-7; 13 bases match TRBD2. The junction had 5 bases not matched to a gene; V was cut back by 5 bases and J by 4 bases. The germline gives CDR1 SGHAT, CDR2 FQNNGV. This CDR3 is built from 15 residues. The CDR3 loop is CASSQLAGGPYEQYF. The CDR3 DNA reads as TGTGCCAGCAGCCAACTAGCGGGAGGGCCGTACGAGCAGTACTTC.